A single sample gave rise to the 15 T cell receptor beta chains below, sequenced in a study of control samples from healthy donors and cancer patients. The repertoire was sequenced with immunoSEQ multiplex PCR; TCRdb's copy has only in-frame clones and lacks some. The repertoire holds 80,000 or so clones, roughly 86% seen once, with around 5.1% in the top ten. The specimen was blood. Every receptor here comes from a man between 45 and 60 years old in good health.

The CDR3 nucleotides are TGTGCCTGGAGTCCTTTCTCGGGGGCGGGAGAGACCCAGTACTTC. Protein product: CAWSPFSGAGETQYF. The J gene is TRBJ2-5, the V gene TRBV30; possibly TRBD1 or TRBD2 for D (6 bases each). Per germline, CDR1 GTSNPN and CDR2 SVGIG (reference sequence). Trimming removed 2 bases at V and 4 bases at J, with 17 bases between. This CDR3 is 15 amino acids long. Using reference TRBV30 and TRBJ2-5 for the parts outside the CDR3, the full variable domain is SQTIHQWPATLVQPVGSPLSLECTVEGTSNPNLYWYRQAAGRGLQLLFYSVGIGQISSEVPQNLSASRPQDRQFILSSKKLLLSDSGFYLCAWSPFSGAGETQYFGPGTRLLVL.

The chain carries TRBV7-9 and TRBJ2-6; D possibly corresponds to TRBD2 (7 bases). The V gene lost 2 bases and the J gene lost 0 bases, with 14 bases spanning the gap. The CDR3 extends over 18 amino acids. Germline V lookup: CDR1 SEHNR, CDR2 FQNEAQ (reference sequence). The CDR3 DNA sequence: TGTGCCAGCAGCTTATTGGGGGGCGGGGGCTCTGGGGCCAACGTCCTGACTTTC. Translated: CASSLLGGGGSGANVLTF.

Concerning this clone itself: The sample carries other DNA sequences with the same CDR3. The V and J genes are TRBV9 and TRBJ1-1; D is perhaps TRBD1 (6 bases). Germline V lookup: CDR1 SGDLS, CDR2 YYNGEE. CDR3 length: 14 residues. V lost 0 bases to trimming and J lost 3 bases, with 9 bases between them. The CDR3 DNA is TGTGCCAGCAGCGTAGCCCCAGGGGACACTGAAGCTTTCTTT. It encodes CASSVAPGDTEAFF.

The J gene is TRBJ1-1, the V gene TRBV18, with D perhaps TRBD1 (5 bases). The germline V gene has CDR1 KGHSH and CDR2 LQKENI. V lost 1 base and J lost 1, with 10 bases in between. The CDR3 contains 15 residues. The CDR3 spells CASSPLKGPNTEAFF. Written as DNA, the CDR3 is TGTGCCAGCTCACCACTCAAGGGGCCGAACACTGAAGCTTTCTTT.

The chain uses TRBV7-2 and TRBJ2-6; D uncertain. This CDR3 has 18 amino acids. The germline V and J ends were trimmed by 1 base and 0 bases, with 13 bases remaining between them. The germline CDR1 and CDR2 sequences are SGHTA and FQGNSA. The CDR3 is CASSLVGRLSSGANVLTF. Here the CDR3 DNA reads TGTGCCAGCAGCTTAGTCGGCAGGTTGAGCTCTGGGGCCAACGTCCTGACTTTC.

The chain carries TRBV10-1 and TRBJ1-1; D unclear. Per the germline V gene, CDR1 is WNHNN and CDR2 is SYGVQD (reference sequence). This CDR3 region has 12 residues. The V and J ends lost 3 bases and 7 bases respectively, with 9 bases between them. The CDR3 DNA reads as TGCGCCAGCAGTGATTCGGTTCTTGAAGCTTTCTTT. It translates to CASSDSVLEAFF.

The CDR3 nucleotides read TGTGCCAGCAGCCAAGATTATGGCAGGGGAGTCGGGAACACTGAAGCTTTCTTT. Amino acids: CASSQDYGRGVGNTEAFF. The chain recombines TRBV3-1 (or the pseudogene TRBV3-2) with TRBJ1-1; a possible D gene is TRBD1 (6 bases). Trimming pared 0 bases from V and 1 base from J, leaving 18 bases between. Germline CDR1 is LGHDT and CDR2 is YNNKEL (reference sequence). The CDR3 contains 18 residues.

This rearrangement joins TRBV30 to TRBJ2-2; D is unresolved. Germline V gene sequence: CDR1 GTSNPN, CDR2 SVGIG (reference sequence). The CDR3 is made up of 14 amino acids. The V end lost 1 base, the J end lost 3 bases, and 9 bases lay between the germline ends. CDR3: CAWSGGGDTGELFF. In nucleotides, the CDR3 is TGTGCCTGGAGTGGGGGTGGGGACACCGGGGAGCTGTTTTTT.

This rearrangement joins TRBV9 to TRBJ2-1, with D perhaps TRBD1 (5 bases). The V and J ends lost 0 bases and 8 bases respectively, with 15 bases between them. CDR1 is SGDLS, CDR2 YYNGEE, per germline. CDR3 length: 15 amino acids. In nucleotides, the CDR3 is TGTGCCAGCAGCGTAGAGGGCAGGGAAGGCGATGAGCAGTTCTTC. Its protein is CASSVEGREGDEQFF.

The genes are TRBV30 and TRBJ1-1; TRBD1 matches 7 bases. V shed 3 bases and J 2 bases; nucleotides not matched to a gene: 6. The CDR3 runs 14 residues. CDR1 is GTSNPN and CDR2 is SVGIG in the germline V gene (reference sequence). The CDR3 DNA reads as TGTGCCTGGAGCGAGGGGACAGTCAACACTGAAGCTTTCTTT. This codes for CAWSEGTVNTEAFF.

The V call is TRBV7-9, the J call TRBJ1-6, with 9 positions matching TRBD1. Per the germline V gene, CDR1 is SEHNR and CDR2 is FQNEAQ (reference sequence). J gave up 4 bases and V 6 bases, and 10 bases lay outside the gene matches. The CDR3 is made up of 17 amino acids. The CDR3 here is CASRKDRGGLYNSPLHF. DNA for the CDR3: TGTGCCAGCAGAAAGGACAGGGGAGGGCTATATAATTCACCCCTCCACTTT.

The CDR3 is CASSPPGTQYF. The DNA of the CDR3 is TGTGCCAGCAGCCCACCTGGGACCCAGTACTTC. The V and J genes are TRBV7-2 and TRBJ2-5; D call uncertain. This CDR3 comprises 11 residues. Trimming shortened V by 5 bases and J by 7 bases, and 8 bases separated the two germline ends. Germline CDR1 is SGHTA and CDR2 is FQGNSA.

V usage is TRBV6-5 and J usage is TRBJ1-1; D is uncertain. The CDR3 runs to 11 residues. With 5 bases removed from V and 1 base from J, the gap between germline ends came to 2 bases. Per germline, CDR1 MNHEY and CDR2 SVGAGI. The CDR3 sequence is CASSRNTEAFF. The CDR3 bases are TGTGCCAGCAGTAGGAACACTGAAGCTTTCTTT.

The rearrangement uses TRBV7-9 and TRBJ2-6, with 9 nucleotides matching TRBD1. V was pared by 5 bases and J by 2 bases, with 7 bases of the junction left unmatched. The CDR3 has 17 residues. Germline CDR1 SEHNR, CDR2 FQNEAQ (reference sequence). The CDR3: CASSRGQGNTGANVLTF. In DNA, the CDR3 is TGTGCCAGCAGCCGGGGACAGGGAAATACTGGGGCCAACGTCCTGACTTTC. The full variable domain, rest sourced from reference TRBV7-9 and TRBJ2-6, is DTGVSQNPRHKITKRGQNVTFRCDPISEHNRLYWYRQTLGQGPEFLTYFQNEAQLEKSRLLSDRFSAERPKGSFSTLEIQRTEQGDSAMYLCASSRGQGNTGANVLTFGAGSRLTVL.

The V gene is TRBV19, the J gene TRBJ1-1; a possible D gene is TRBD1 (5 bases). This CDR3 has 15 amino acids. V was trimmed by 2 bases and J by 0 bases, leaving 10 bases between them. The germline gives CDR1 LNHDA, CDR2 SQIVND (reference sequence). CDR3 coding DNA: TGTGCCAGTAGTATAACTGCAGGGTTGAACACTGAAGCTTTCTTT. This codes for CASSITAGLNTEAFF.